The following is a T cell receptor beta chain sequence with its context. Its antigen is undetermined. The source of the sample is a study of T cell responses to AZD1222 COVID-19 vaccine. Findings and caveats of the study: Sampling captured repertoires only after the peak T cell response. Seropositive at baseline were only a handful of AZD1222 recipients. With dominance at 160-218 and 743-854, vaccine-associated CD4 TCRs spanned spike.

Libraries were prepared by immunoSEQ multiplex PCR; TCRdb keeps only in-frame clonotypes and omits some of them. The sample lists 210,000 or so clones, approximately 94% seen once, with over 0.95% in the top ten. Germline-derived CDR1 and CDR2 are KGHSH and LQKENI. CDR3 length: 15 amino acids. V was clipped by 2 bases and J by 8 bases; unmatched bases: 8. The chain couples TRBV18 to TRBJ1-3; 8 bases are shared with TRBD1. The origin of this receptor is an adult in good health. Sequences were derived from peripheral blood, sampled on day 0 of MenACWY control vaccination. CDR3 sequence reads: CASSPLATGAHTIYF. As DNA, the CDR3 is TGTGCCAGCTCACCATTGGCGACAGGGGCCCACACCATATATTTT.